The clone carrying this TCR beta chain was recorded only once. These data are taken from a study of T cell changes during pregnancy in multiple sclerosis. Profiling relied on immunoSEQ multiplex PCR, and the TCRdb table lists in-frame clones only, not all of them. Of roughly 43,000 clones listed, 93% were seen once; the top ten hold over 0.55%. The CDR3 is made up of 12 amino acids. Germline V gene sequence: CDR1 SQVTM, CDR2 ANQGSEA. Deletions cut 6 bases from V and 0 bases from J, with 7 bases between. The rearrangement uses TRBV29-1 and TRBJ2-3; no definite D call. This TCR was recovered from a female donor with multiple sclerosis, enrolled in a pregnancy study. This sample comprised CD4+ T cells from peripheral blood mononuclear cells, obtained in the third trimester of pregnancy. This CDR3 reads CSVETSTDTQYF. The CDR3 DNA is TGCAGCGTGGAAACTAGCACAGATACGCAGTATTTT.